The next 9 T cell receptor beta chains were all read from a single sample in a study of cytomegalovirus exposure and HLA in healthy donors. The primer mix had 60 Vbeta and 13 Jbeta primers. Sequenced by immunoSEQ multiplex PCR; TCRdb stores in-frame clones only, minus some. The sample shows 93,000 or so clones, approximately 79% of them seen only once. The sample was PBMCs. The receptors derive from a man aged 45-60 years in good health and CMV-seropositive.

DNA for the CDR3: TGTGCCAGCAGCTCCAACAGGGTTTCCTACGAGCAGTACTTC. Protein: CASSSNRVSYEQYF. The chain combines TRBV7-2 with TRBJ2-7; the D gene is possibly TRBD1 (6 bases). The ends were cut back, 4 bases at V and 1 base at J, with 11 bases in the middle. The CDR3 consists of 14 residues. The germline CDR1 and CDR2 sequences are SGHTA and FQGNSA.

V usage is TRBV29-1 and J usage is TRBJ2-5; TRBD1 aligns across 9 bases. CDR3 length equals 12 residues. The germline CDR1 and CDR2 sequences are SQVTM and ANQGSEA. The J segment lost 7 bases and the V segment lost 5 bases, leaving 5 bases of the junction unmatched. The CDR3 is CSVWDRAVTQYF. The CDR3 DNA follows: TGCAGCGTTTGGGACAGGGCCGTGACCCAGTACTTC.

The V call is TRBV11-1, the J call TRBJ2-2; 7 bases fit TRBD2. The CDR3 sequence is 16 residues long. Trimming took 5 bases from V and 1 from J; bases not matched to a gene: 7. Germline CDR1 is SGHAT and CDR2 is FQDESV (reference sequence). For the CDR3, the DNA is TGTGCCAGCAGCAGTAGACTAGCCGGGAACACCGGGGAGCTGTTTTTT. It is translated as CASSSRLAGNTGELFF.

J is TRBJ1-2 and V is TRBV29-1; maybe TRBD1 (5 bases). This CDR3 has 12 residues. Trimming removed 5 bases from V and 7 bases from J, with 14 bases in between. CDR1 is SQVTM, CDR2 ANQGSEA, per germline. In DNA, the CDR3 is TGCAGCGTTTCGGACACGACTCGTGGCTACACCTTC. Translation gives CSVSDTTRGYTF.

The chain joins TRBV12-5 to TRBJ2-5; D might be TRBD1 (5 bases). The V gene's germline CDR1 is LGHNT and CDR2 FRNRAP. There are 13 residues in the CDR3. The ends were cut back, 5 bases at V and 2 bases at J, with 9 bases in the middle. For the CDR3, the DNA is TGTGCTAGTGGTCTCTCAGGGCAAGAGACCCAGTACTTC. Translated: CASGLSGQETQYF. The entire variable domain, with the rest obtained from reference TRBV12-5 and TRBJ2-5, is as follows: DARVTQTPRHKVTEMGQEVTMRCQPILGHNTVFWYRQTMMQGLELLAYFRNRAPLDDSGMPKDRFSAEMPDATLATLKIQPSEPRDSAVYFCASGLSGQETQYFGPGTRLLVL.

This sequence joins TRBV29-1 and TRBJ2-5; D is possibly TRBD1 (6 bases). CDR1 and CDR2 from the germline V gene are SQVTM and ANQGSEA. Between the trimmed V and J ends, which lost 4 bases and 0 bases, there was a span of 6 bases. The CDR3 runs 12 residues. The CDR3 is CSVAGDQETQYF. As DNA, the CDR3 is TGCAGCGTTGCAGGGGACCAAGAGACCCAGTACTTC.

V and J are TRBV10-3 and TRBJ2-7; 10 bases align to TRBD2. V gave up 10 bases and J gave up 6 bases; unmatched junction bases: 9. This CDR3 has 13 amino acids. From germline, CDR1 is ENHRY and CDR2 SYGVKD. Here the CDR3 DNA reads TGTGCCACTTGGCCTAGCGGGAGTTCCGAGCAGTACTTC. It encodes CATWPSGSSEQYF.

V is TRBV28 and J is TRBJ1-1, with D possibly matching TRBD1 (6 bases). The CDR3 consists of 14 residues. Trimming stripped 5 bases from V and 0 bases from J, with 10 bases between. Germline lookup yields CDR1 MDHEN and CDR2 SYDVKM. Here the CDR3 reads CASSPPGVNTEAFF. For the CDR3, the DNA is TGTGCCAGCAGTCCTCCAGGGGTGAACACTGAAGCTTTCTTT.

The rearrangement uses TRBV4-3 and TRBJ2-7; 8 nucleotides align to TRBD1. This CDR3 is 13 amino acids long. Germline assignment: CDR1 LGHNA and CDR2 YSLEER. The V and J ends lost 2 bases and 12 bases, in that order; junction bases with no gene match: 9. In nucleotides, the CDR3 is TGCGCCAGCAGCCAAACTAGGACAGGGCCCTTGTACTTC. Translation gives CASSQTRTGPLYF.